This T cell receptor beta chain was sequenced during a study of blood T cell repertoires in COVID-19. Across the whole study: Acute and convalescent COVID-19 samples came from the United States, Italy and Spain. The analysed material was cDNA or gDNA that came from T cells, B-cell-depleted T cells, or PBMCs.

This clone was found once. The V end was cut by 3 bases, the J end by 1 base, with 10 bases between. CDR1 is SGHRS, CDR2 YFSETQ, per germline. The CDR3 is 14 amino acids. As originally analysed: Quantification of nucleated cells was approximated via reference gene primer amplification. Assay: immunoSEQ multiplex PCR; the TCRdb copy retains only in-frame clones and omits some. V and J calls plus clone size are reproduced from that table; the DNA served to infer D and trimming. The profile shows 250,000 or so clones, around four fifths of them singletons. J is TRBJ1-1 and V is TRBV5-1, with D possibly TRBD1 on 5 matching bases. The sequence was obtained from a woman older than 75 with acute or convalescent COVID-19. Material: peripheral blood. CDR3 amino acids: CASSSTTENTEAFF. The CDR3 DNA reads TGCGCCAGCAGCTCCACGACAGAGAACACTGAAGCTTTCTTT. The full variable domain, its missing parts supplied by reference TRBV5-1 and TRBJ1-1, is KAGVTQTPRYLIKTRGQQVTLSCSPISGHRSVSWYQQTPGQGLQFLFEYFSETQRNKGNFPGRFSGRQFSNSRSEMNVSTLELGDSALYLCASSSTTENTEAFFGQGTRLTVV.